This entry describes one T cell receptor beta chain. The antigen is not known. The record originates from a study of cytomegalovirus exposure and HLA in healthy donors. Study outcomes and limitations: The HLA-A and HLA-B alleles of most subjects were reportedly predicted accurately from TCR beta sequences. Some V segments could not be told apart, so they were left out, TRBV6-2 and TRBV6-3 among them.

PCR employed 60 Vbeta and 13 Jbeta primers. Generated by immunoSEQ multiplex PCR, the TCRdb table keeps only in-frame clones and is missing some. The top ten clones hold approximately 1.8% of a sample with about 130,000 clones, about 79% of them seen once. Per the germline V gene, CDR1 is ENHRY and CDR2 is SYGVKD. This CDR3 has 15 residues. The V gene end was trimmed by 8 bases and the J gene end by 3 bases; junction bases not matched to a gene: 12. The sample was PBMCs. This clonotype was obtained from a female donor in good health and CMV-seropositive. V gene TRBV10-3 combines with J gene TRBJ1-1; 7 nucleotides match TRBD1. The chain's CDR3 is CAIGDSRGLDTEAFF. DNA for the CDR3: TGTGCCATCGGGGACAGTAGGGGGTTGGACACTGAAGCTTTCTTT.